Listed below are T cell receptor beta chains from one sample, sequenced in a study of T cell responses to AZD1222 COVID-19 vaccine. Sequenced by immunoSEQ multiplex PCR; TCRdb stores in-frame clones only, minus some. Of about 150,000 clones listed, 70% to 90% were seen once; the top ten hold approximately 2.3%. Sequenced here: peripheral blood, sampled on day 0 of AZD1222 vaccination. The source of these receptors is an adult in good health. The CDR3 runs from the conserved cysteine through the conserved F or W. Each record gives: CDR3 length, V gene, clone size, J gene, CDR3 protein. The size field is filled for only some rows; it gives once, few, many or a size class.

12,TRBV10-2,-,TRBJ1-5,CASGDRGQPQHF
13,TRBV29-1,-,TRBJ2-7,CSVAGTGKAEQYF
13,TRBV7-2,-,TRBJ1-5,CASSLTTNQPQHF
17,TRBV27,-,TRBJ2-6,CASRGSGSVSGANVLTF
11,TRBV12-3/TRBV12-4,-,TRBJ2-4,CATGQGNIQYF
13,TRBV28,-,TRBJ2-3,CASSPPLTDTQYF
16,TRBV7-2,-,TRBJ1-5,CASSSRGGDTNQPQHF
15,TRBV3-1/TRBV3-2,-,TRBJ2-5,CASSQVRAYQETQYF
13,TRBV2,-,TRBJ1-2,CASRMDRGKGYTF
15,TRBV11-1,once,TRBJ2-7,CASSLIGTEGSEQYF
15,TRBV19,-,TRBJ2-1,CASSLTSGSPGEQFF
13,TRBV1,once,TRBJ1-2,CTSSGQDEGGYTF
15,TRBV29-1,-,TRBJ1-1,CSVEDPGRMNTEAFF
15,TRBV5-4,-,TRBJ2-2,CASSLGAGGTGELFF
15,TRBV6-4,-,TRBJ1-1,CASSVLDNLGTEAFF
12,TRBV19,-,TRBJ2-7,CASSAGNYEQYF
15,TRBV9,-,TRBJ2-3,CASSVIPSGTDTQYF
12,TRBV11-1,-,TRBJ2-1,CATNVGGGEQFF
14,TRBV18,-,TRBJ2-1,CASSLSTGGNEQFF
13,TRBV19,-,TRBJ1-2,CASQLQDNYGYTF
11,TRBV6-5,-,TRBJ1-6,CASSTGGPLHF
14,TRBV4-1,once,TRBJ1-5,CASSQVKGNQPQHF
15,TRBV4-1,-,TRBJ1-3,CASSQDDDSRNTIYF
15,TRBV27,-,TRBJ2-1,CASSTSSGSGHEQFF
13,TRBV12-3/TRBV12-4,-,TRBJ2-2,CASRSGGPGELFF
13,TRBV6-4,-,TRBJ2-1,CASSDKRETEQFF
13,TRBV29-1,-,TRBJ1-4,CSVVTGGNSKLFF
14,TRBV7-7,-,TRBJ1-4,CASSLDRGNEKLFF
13,TRBV7-9,once,TRBJ1-2,CASSTDANYGYTF
13,TRBV19,-,TRBJ1-1,CASSIAFGGAAFF
15,TRBV18,-,TRBJ2-3,CASSPPTPITDTQYF
16,TRBV29-1,few,TRBJ1-5,CSVEESASLSNQPQHF
11,TRBV10-3,once,TRBJ2-7,CANGRPLEQYF
16,TRBV4-2,-,TRBJ2-3,CASSHETSGTTDTQYF
15,TRBV7-9,few,TRBJ1-5,CASSLAGPTNQPQHF
15,TRBV7-3,-,TRBJ2-2,CASSTQGANTGELFF
14,TRBV25-1,-,TRBJ2-7,CASSDGGTDYEQYF
14,TRBV6-2/TRBV6-3,-,TRBJ1-5,CASSLSMGNQPQHF
17,TRBV14,-,TRBJ1-5,CASSRSPGTGNGLPQHF
15,TRBV5-1,-,TRBJ2-1,CASSLGDSRTNEQFF
13,TRBV15,-,TRBJ1-2,CATSRDQDDGYTF
14,TRBV6-5,-,TRBJ1-5,CASHGRGINQPQHF